Presented here are 11 T cell receptor beta chains from one specimen sequenced in a study of OX40 agonist ivuxolimab in advanced cancers. Method: immunoSEQ multiplex PCR; TCRdb's copy keeps in-frame clones and lacks some. The sample holds roughly 100,000 clones; approximately 80% are singletons and the top ten take roughly 1.5%. The sequenced sample was CD4+ or CD8+ T cells sorted from blood, obtained in a trial of the OX40 agonist ivuxolimab. The receptors originated from an adult with an advanced solid tumor such as melanoma, head and neck, liver or kidney cancer.

The chain recombines TRBV7-9 with TRBJ1-2; D is ambiguous. With 5 bases removed from V and 2 bases from J, the gap between germline ends came to 9 bases. Per germline, CDR1 SEHNR and CDR2 FQNEAQ (reference sequence). This CDR3 is 13 amino acids long. For the CDR3, the DNA is TGTGCCAGCAGCGTCGGGTCCAACTATGGCTACACCTTC. Amino acids: CASSVGSNYGYTF.

The chain links TRBV19 to TRBJ1-5; a possible D gene is TRBD1 (5 bases). Germline-derived CDR1 and CDR2 are LNHDA and SQIVND (reference sequence). Between the trimmed V and J ends, which lost 3 bases and 2 bases, there was a span of 14 bases. CDR3 size: 16 residues. CDR3 DNA: TGTGCCAGTAGTATTTGGGGCTCCGGGGGCAATCAGCCCCAGCATTTT. This translates into CASSIWGSGGNQPQHF. The entire variable domain, with the rest obtained from reference TRBV19 and TRBJ1-5, is as follows: DGGITQSPKYLFRKEGQNVTLSCEQNLNHDAMYWYRQDPGQGLRLIYYSQIVNDFQKGDIAEGYSVSREKKESFPLTVTSAQKNPTAFYLCASSIWGSGGNQPQHFGDGTRLSIL.

The CDR3, as DNA: TGTGCCAGTAGTGCTACTCAGCGGGCCCTCGGGACCCAGTACTTC. It yields the protein CASSATQRALGTQYF. The chain recombines TRBV19 with TRBJ2-5; a weak D match, TRBD2 (6 bases). Germline lookup yields CDR1 LNHDA and CDR2 SQIVND (reference sequence). V lost 5 bases and J 7 bases, leaving 20 bases between the germline ends. This CDR3 spans 15 amino acids.

The rearrangement links TRBV6-5 to TRBJ1-1, with TRBD1 as a possible D gene (5 bases). This CDR3 has 12 residues. V lost 5 bases, J lost 8 bases, and 12 bases lay in between. The germline gives CDR1 MNHEY, CDR2 SVGAGI. CDR3 residues: CASSSLRTEAFF. The CDR3 DNA follows: TGTGCCAGCAGTAGCCTGCGGACAGAAGCTTTCTTT.

This clone came up once. The chain uses TRBV4-3 and TRBJ1-6; TRBD1 might be the D (5 bases). This CDR3 contains 16 residues. The ends were cut back, 2 bases at V and 9 bases at J, with 17 bases in the middle. Germline CDR1 LGHNA, CDR2 YSLEER. This CDR3 is CASSQIPPPGTSPLHF. CDR3 DNA: TGCGCCAGCAGCCAAATCCCCCCCCCGGGGACTTCACCCCTCCACTTT.

This clone was seen just once. The junction differs from germline at one of its ends, possibly a read error. The rearrangement uses TRBV10-3 and TRBJ2-1; D unclear. Germline CDR1 ENHRY, CDR2 SYGVKD. The CDR3 contains 12 residues. Here the CDR3 reads CASSDRRNEQFF. In nucleotides, the CDR3 is TGTGCCAGCAGTGACCGACGTAATGAGCAGTTCTTC.

The genes are TRBV5-1 and TRBJ2-6; D perhaps matches TRBD1 (5 bases). Per germline, CDR1 SGHRS and CDR2 YFSETQ. V lost 4 bases and J 0 bases, leaving 8 bases between the germline ends. The CDR3 runs 15 residues. The CDR3 nucleotides are TGCGCCAGCAGCCCCGACAGCTCTGGGGCCAACGTCCTGACTTTC. Amino acid sequence: CASSPDSSGANVLTF.

The chain is built from TRBV15 and TRBJ2-3, with D possibly being TRBD2 (6 bases). V dropped 0 bases and J dropped 7 bases, with 17 bases sitting between them. Germline lookup yields CDR1 LNHNV and CDR2 YYDKDF (reference sequence). CDR3 length equals 16 residues. CDR3 bases: TGTGCCACCAGCAGAGACTTACGGGAGACCAGAAATACGCAGTATTTT. Amino acids: CATSRDLRETRNTQYF.

The chain couples TRBV18 to TRBJ1-1; no clear D. V dropped 2 bases and J dropped 3 bases, with 7 bases sitting between them. The CDR3 length is 13 residues. Per germline, CDR1 KGHSH and CDR2 LQKENI. Here the CDR3 DNA reads TGTGCCAGCTCACCAGGGTTTGACACTGAAGCTTTCTTT. Translating gives CASSPGFDTEAFF. Looking up the rest from reference TRBV18 and TRBJ1-1 gives the full variable domain: NAGVMQNPRHLVRRRGQEARLRCSPMKGHSHVYWYRQLPEEGLKFMVYLQKENIIDESGMPKERFSAEFPKEGPSILRIQQVVRGDSAAYFCASSPGFDTEAFFGQGTRLTVV.

The chain has TRBV7-2 and TRBJ1-1; weak D call: TRBD1 (5 bases). The CDR3 is 15 residues long. Trimming removed 4 bases at V and 4 bases at J, with 16 bases between. The germline V gene encodes CDR1 SGHTA and CDR2 FQGNSA. The CDR3 loop is CASSSYLDGGTEAFF. CDR3 coding DNA: TGTGCCAGCAGCTCCTACCTCGACGGGGGCACTGAAGCTTTCTTT.

The V call is TRBV5-5, the J call TRBJ1-1, with D uncertain. V was pared by 0 bases and J by 0 bases, with 15 bases between. CDR3 length equals 17 residues. Germline-derived CDR1 and CDR2 are SGHKS and YYEKEE (reference sequence). The CDR3 DNA sequence: TGTGCCAGCAGCTTGGTGATACCAGGTGCCCTGAACACTGAAGCTTTCTTT. Protein sequence: CASSLVIPGALNTEAFF.